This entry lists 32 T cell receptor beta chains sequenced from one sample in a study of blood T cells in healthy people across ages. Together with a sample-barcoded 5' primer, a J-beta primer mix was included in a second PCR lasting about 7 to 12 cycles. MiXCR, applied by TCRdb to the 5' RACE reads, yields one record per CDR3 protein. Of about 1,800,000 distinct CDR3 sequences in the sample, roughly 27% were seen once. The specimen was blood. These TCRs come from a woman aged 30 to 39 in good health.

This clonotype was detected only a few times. CDR3 residues: CASSDPSLAGASYEQYF. The CDR3 bases are TGTGCCAGCAGTGATCCTAGTCTAGCGGGCGCTTCCTACGAGCAGTACTTC. The J gene is TRBJ2-7, the V gene TRBV6-1; 8 bases fit TRBD2. This CDR3 region has 17 residues. Germline V CDR1 and CDR2: MNHNS, SASEGT. With V trimmed by 3 bases and J by 1 base, 11 bases remained unmatched.

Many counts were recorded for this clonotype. This chain's CDR3 is CATGGSGRTYEQYF. CDR3 in DNA: TGTGCCACGGGCGGGAGCGGGAGGACCTACGAGCAGTACTTC. This chain connects TRBV15 to TRBJ2-7; TRBD2 aligns across 9 bases. With 9 bases clipped from V and 2 bases from J, the junction kept 8 bases outside the gene matches. Germline CDR1 and CDR2: LNHNV and YYDKDF (reference sequence). CDR3 size: 14 residues. The full variable domain, completed using reference TRBV15 and TRBJ2-7, is DAMVIQNPRYQVTQFGKPVTLSCSQTLNHNVMYWYQQKSSQAPKLLFHYYDKDFNNEADTPDNFQSRRPNTSFCFLDIRSPGLGDTAMYLCATGGSGRTYEQYFGPGTRLTVT.

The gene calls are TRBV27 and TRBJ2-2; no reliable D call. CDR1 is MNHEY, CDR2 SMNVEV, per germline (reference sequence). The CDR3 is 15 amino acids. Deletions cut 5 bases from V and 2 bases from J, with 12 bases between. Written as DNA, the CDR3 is TGTGCCAGCAGTAAGCTTCAGTCAAACACCGGGGAGCTGTTTTTT. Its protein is CASSKLQSNTGELFF.

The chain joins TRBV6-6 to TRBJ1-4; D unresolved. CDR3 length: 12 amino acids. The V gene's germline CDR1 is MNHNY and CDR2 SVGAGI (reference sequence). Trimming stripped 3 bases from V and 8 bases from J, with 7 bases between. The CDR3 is CASSYKLEKLFF. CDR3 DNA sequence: TGTGCCAGCAGTTATAAGCTCGAAAAACTGTTTTTT.

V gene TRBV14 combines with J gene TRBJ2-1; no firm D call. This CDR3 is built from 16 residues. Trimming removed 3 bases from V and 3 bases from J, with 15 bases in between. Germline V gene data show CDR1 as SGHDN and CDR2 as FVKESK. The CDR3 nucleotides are TGTGCCAGCAGCCACTTGGAAGCGAGCAGCTACAATGAGCAGTTCTTC. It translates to CASSHLEASSYNEQFF.

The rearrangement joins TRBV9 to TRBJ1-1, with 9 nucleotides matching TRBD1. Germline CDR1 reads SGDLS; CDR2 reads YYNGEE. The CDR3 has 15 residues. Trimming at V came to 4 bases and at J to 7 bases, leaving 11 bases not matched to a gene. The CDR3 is CASSPPPGQGGEAFF. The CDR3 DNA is TGTGCCAGCAGCCCTCCCCCGGGACAGGGTGGTGAAGCTTTCTTT.

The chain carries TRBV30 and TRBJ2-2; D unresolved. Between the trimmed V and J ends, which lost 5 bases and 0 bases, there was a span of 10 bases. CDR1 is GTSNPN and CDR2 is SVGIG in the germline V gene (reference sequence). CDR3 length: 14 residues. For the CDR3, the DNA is TGTGCCTGGGCCCCAAGCCCGAACACCGGGGAGCTGTTTTTT. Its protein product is CAWAPSPNTGELFF. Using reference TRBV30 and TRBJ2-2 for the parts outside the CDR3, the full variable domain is SQTIHQWPATLVQPVGSPLSLECTVEGTSNPNLYWYRQAAGRGLQLLFYSVGIGQISSEVPQNLSASRPQDRQFILSSKKLLLSDSGFYLCAWAPSPNTGELFFGEGSRLTVL.

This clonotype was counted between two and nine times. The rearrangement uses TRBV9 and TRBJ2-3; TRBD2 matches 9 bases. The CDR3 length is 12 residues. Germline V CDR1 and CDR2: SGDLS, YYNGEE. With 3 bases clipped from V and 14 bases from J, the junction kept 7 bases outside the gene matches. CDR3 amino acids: CASSAARGGRYF. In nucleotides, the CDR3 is TGTGCCAGCAGCGCGGCGCGGGGGGGCAGGTATTTT.

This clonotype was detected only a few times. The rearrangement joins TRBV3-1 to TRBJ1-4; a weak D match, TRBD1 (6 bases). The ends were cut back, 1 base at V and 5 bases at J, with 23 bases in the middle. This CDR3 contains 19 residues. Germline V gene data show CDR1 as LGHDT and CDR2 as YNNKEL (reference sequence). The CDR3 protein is CASSQVVSDSSLKNEKLFF. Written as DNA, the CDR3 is TGTGCCAGCAGCCAAGTAGTGTCGGACAGCTCACTTAAGAATGAAAAACTGTTTTTT.

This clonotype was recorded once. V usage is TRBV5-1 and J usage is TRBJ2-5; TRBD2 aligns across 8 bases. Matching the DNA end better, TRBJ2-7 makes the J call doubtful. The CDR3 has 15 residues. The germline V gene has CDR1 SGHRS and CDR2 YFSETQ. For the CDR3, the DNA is TGCGCCAGCAGCTTGGGGATAGCGGGAAGATACGAGCAGTACTTC. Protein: CASSLGIAGRYEQYF.

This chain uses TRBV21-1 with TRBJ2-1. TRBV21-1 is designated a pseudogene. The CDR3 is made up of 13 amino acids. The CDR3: CASTADIYNEQFF. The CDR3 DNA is TGTGCCAGCACGGCGGATATCTACAATGAGCAGTTCTTC.

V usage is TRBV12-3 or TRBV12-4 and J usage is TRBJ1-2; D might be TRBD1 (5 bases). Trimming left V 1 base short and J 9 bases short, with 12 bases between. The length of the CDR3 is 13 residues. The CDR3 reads CASSLGGRERYTF. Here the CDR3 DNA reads TGTGCCAGCAGTTTAGGGGGACGGGAGCGCTACACCTTC.

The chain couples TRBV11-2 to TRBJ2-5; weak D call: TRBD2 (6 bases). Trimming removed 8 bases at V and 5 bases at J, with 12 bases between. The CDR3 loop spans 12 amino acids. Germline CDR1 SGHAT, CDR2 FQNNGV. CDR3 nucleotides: TGTGCCAGCCAGCATGGGGGGGAGACCCAGTACTTC. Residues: CASQHGGETQYF.

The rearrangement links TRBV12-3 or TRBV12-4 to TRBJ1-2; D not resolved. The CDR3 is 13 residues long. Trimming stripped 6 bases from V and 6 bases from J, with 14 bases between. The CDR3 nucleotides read TGTGCCAGCAGGTCATTGGAACGGCATGGCTACACCTTC. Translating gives CASRSLERHGYTF.

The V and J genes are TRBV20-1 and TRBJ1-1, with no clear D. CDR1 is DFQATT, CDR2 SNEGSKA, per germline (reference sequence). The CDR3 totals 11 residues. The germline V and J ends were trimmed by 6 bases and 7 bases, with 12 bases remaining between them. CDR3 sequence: CSAGLRDEAFF. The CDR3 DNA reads TGCAGTGCCGGATTGAGGGATGAAGCTTTCTTT.

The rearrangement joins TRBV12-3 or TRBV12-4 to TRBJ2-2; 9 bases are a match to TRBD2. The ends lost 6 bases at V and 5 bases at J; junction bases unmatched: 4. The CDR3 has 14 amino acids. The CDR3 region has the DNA TGTGCCAGCAGCAGCGGGGGGTGGACCGGGGAGCTGTTTTTT. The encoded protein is CASSSGGWTGELFF.

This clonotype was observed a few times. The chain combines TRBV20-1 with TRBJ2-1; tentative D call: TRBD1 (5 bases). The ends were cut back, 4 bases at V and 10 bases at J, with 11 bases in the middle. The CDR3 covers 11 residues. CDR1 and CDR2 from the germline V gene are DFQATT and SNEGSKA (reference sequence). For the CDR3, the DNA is TGCAGTGCTATATTACAGGCGGAGCAGTTCTTC. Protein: CSAILQAEQFF.

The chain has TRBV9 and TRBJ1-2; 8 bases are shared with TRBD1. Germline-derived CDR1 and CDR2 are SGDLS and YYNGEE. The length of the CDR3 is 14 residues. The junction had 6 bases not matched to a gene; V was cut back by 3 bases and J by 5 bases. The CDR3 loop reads CASSGTGIGYGYTF. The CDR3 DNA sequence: TGTGCCAGCAGCGGGACAGGGATAGGGTATGGCTACACCTTC.

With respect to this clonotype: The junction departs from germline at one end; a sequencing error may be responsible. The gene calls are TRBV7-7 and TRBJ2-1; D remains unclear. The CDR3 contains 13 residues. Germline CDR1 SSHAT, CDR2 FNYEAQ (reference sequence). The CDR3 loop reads CASSFRFGDEQFF. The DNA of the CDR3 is TGCGCCAGCAGCTTTCGATTCGGCGATGAGCAGTTCTTC.

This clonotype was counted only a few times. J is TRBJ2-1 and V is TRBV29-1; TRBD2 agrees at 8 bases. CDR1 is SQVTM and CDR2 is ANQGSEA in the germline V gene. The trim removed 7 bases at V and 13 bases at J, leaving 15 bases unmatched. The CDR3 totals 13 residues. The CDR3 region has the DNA TGCAGCGGATCGCGGGGGGCCTTGGAGACCCAGTTCTTC. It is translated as CSGSRGALETQFF.

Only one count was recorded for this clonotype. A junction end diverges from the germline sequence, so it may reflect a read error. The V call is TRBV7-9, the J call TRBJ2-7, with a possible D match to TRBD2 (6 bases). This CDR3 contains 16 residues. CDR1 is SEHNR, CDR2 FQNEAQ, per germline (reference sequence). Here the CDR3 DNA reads TGTGCCAACAGCTCGGACCGGGACTCCCGTACCTACGAGCAGTACTTC. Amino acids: CANSSDRDSRTYEQYF.

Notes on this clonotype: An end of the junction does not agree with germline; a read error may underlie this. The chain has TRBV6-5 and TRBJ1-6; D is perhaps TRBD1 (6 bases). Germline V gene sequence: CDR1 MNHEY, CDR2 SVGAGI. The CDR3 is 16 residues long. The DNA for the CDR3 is TGTACCAGCAGTTCTTTGGTGGGGGCGGTAGATTCACCCCTCCACTTT. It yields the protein CTSSSLVGAVDSPLHF.

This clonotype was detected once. CDR3 loop: CASSWDPGNTIYF. In nucleotides, the CDR3 is TGTGCCAGCAGCTGGGACCCTGGAAACACCATATATTTT. The gene calls are TRBV7-9 and TRBJ1-3; TRBD1 might be the D (5 bases). CDR1 and CDR2 from the germline V gene are SEHNR and FQNEAQ (reference sequence). The CDR3 has 13 residues. The V end was cut by 4 bases, the J end by 2 bases, with 6 bases between.

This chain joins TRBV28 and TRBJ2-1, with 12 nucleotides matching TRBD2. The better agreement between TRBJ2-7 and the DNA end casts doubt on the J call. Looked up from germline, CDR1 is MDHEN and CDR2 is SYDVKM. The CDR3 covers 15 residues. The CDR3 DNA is TGTGCCAGCAACCTCGGGACTAGCGGGTACAATGAGCAGTACTTC. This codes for CASNLGTSGYNEQYF.

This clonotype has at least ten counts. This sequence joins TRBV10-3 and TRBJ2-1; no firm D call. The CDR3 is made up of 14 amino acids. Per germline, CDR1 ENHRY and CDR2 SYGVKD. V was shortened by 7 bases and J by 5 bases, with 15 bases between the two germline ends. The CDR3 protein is CAINSPGLNNEQFF. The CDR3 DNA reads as TGTGCCATCAATTCTCCGGGTTTAAACAATGAGCAGTTCTTC.

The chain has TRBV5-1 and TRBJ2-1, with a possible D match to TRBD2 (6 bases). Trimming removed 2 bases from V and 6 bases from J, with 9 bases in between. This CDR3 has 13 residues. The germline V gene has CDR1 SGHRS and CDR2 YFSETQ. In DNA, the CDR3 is TGCGCCAGCAGCTTCTTGGGGGGCAATGAGCAGTTCTTC. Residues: CASSFLGGNEQFF.

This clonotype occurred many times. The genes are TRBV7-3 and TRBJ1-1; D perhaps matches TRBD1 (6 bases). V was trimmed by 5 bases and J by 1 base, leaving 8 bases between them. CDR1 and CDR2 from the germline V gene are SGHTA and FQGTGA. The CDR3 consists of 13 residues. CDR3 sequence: CASSMDRNTEAFF. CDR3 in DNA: TGTGCCAGCAGCATGGACAGGAACACTGAAGCTTTCTTT.

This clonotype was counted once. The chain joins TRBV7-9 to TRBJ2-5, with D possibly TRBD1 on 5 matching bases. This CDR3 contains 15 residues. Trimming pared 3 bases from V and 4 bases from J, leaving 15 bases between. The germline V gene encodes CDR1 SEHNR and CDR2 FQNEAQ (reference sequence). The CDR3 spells CASSFGTGSGETQYF. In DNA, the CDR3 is TGTGCCAGCAGCTTTGGTACAGGTAGTGGAGAGACCCAGTACTTC.

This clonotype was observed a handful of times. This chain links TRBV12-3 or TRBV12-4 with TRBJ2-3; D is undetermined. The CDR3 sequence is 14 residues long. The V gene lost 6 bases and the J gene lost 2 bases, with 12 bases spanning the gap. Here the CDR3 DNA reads TGTGCCAGCAGCCGTATTATATTCACAGATACGCAGTATTTT. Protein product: CASSRIIFTDTQYF.

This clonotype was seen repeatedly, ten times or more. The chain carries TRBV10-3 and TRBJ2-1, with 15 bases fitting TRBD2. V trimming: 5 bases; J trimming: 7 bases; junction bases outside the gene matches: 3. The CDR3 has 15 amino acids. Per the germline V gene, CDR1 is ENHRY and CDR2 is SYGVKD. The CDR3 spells CAISSGTSGRNEQFF. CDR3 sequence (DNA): TGTGCCATCAGTTCAGGGACTAGCGGGAGGAATGAGCAGTTCTTC.

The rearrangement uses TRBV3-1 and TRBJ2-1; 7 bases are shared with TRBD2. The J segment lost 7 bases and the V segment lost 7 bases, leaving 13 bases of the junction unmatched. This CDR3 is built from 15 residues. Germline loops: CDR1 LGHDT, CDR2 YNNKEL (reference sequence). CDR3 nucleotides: TGTGCCAGCACCATACAGCGGGACTGGCGGAATGAGCAGTTCTTC. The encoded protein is CASTIQRDWRNEQFF.

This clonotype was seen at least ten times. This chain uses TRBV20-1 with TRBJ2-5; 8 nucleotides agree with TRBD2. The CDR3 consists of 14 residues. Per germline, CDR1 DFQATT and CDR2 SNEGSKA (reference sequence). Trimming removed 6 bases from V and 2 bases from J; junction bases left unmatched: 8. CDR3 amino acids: CSAAPGGDQETQYF. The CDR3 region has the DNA TGCAGTGCCGCCCCGGGGGGGGATCAAGAGACCCAGTACTTC.